These T cell receptor beta chains were read from a single sample in a study of spatial heterogeneity in lung cancer. Each CDR3 protein is one row after TCRdb ran MiXCR on the 5' RACE reads. This table holds 30,000 to 45,000 distinct CDR3 sequences, 7% to 7.5% found once. The material sequenced was PBMCs, taken at surgery. The origin of the receptors is a female donor with early-stage non-small cell lung cancer. The CDR3 runs from the conserved cysteine through the conserved F or W. Each record gives: clone size, J gene, V gene, D gene, CDR3 length, CDR3 DNA, CDR3 protein. D genes are given only for firm matches. Some rows mark clone size as missing; the rest say once, few, many or name a class of expanded clone.

. TRBJ1-2 TRBV18 TRBD1 15 TGTGCCAGCTCACCAATACAGGGGGAGGCCTATGACTACACCTTC CASSPIQGEAYDYTF
many TRBJ2-5 TRBV12-3/TRBV12-4 TRBD2 15 TGTGCCAGCAGCCTGTCAAGTGCGGGAGAAGAGACCCAGTACTTC CASSLSSAGEETQYF
many TRBJ2-7 TRBV28 TRBD1 14 TGTGCCAGCAACGGGGCGGGACAGGGGGACGAGCAGTACTTC CASNGAGQGDEQYF
many TRBJ2-1 TRBV11-3 . 15 TGTGCCAGCAGCTTAGGGCGGGGGCCCGGGGATGAGCAGTTCTTC CASSLGRGPGDEQFF
many TRBJ2-6 TRBV5-8 . 14 TGTGCCAGCAGGCGGAGCTCTGGGGCCAACGTCCTGACTTTC CASRRSSGANVLTF
many TRBJ2-3 TRBV7-2 . 18 TGTGCCAGCAGCCAAGCGCCCTATAGGGCTCGGGGGCAAAATACGCAGTATTTT CASSQAPYRARGQNTQYF
few TRBJ2-7 TRBV6-2/TRBV6-3 TRBD1 14 TGTGCCAGCAGCCGAGGGACAGGGAACCACGAGCAGTACTTC CASSRGTGNHEQYF
many TRBJ1-1 TRBV20-1 . 13 TGCAGTGCTAGATCCGTTGGGTTAGCTGAAGCTTTCTTT CSARSVGLAEAFF
many TRBJ2-7 TRBV7-2 . 13 TGTGCCAGCAGCCGGACCGTCGGGTACGAGCAGTACTTC CASSRTVGYEQYF
many TRBJ1-4 TRBV5-1 . 14 TGCGCCAGCAGCTTGGTGGGATCCGGTGAAAAACTGTTTTTT CASSLVGSGEKLFF
many TRBJ1-5 TRBV4-1 TRBD1 16 TGCGCCAGCAGCCAAAGCTCTACAGGGGAGGCTCAGCCCCAGCATTTT CASSQSSTGEAQPQHF
few TRBJ1-3 TRBV6-2/TRBV6-3 . 16 TGTGCCAGCAGTTACGTTGAGGCGAGCTCTGGAAACACCATATATTTT CASSYVEASSGNTIYF
many TRBJ1-1 TRBV20-1 TRBD1 13 TGCAGTGCCCGGACAGGGGATCCCACTGAAGCTTTCTTT CSARTGDPTEAFF
many TRBJ2-1 TRBV5-1 . 15 TGCGCCAGCAGCATTCGGGACATCCCCGGGAATGAGCAGTTCTTC CASSIRDIPGNEQFF
. TRBJ2-5 TRBV5-4 . 17 TGTGCCAGCAGCTTGGCCGCTTCTATAGGCGCCCAAGAGACCCAGTACTTC CASSLAASIGAQETQYF
many TRBJ2-1 TRBV6-2/TRBV6-3 . 14 TGTGCCAGCAGTGTCGTCTGGCTCTCCGGTGAGCAGTTCTTC CASSVVWLSGEQFF
few TRBJ1-5 TRBV9 . 13 TGTGCCAGCAGCGTAGACCCAAATCAGCCCCAGCATTTT CASSVDPNQPQHF
many TRBJ1-2 TRBV14 . 14 TGTGCCAGCAGCCAAGTCATGCTTCCCTATGGCTACACCTTC CASSQVMLPYGYTF
many TRBJ2-7 TRBV7-9 TRBD1 16 TGTGCCAGCAGCTTACCCCGGCGGACAGGGGGCCTCGAGCAGTACTTC CASSLPRRTGGLEQYF